The following is a TCR beta chain sequence with its context. As handled by the study authors: Amplification from reference gene primers served as the basis for estimated nucleated cell counts. This table comes from immunoSEQ multiplex PCR, and its TCRdb copy is limited to in-frame clones, with some not included. V, J and clone size are taken as reported in that table, and D and trimming were inferred from the DNA itself. There are under 75,000 clones in the sample; approximately 90% occur only once, and approximately 2.7% lies in the top ten. This CDR3 spans 15 amino acids. V dropped 2 bases and J dropped 6 bases, with 14 bases sitting between them. CDR1 and CDR2 (germline): LGHNT, FRNRAP. The data belong to a study of blood T cell repertoires in COVID-19. Study summary: Acute and convalescent COVID-19 samples came from the United States, Italy and Spain. From T cells, B-cell-depleted T cells, or PBMCs came the material, which was cDNA or gDNA.

Sequenced input: peripheral blood. The genes are TRBV12-5 and TRBJ2-1, with TRBD2 as a possible D gene (6 bases). This TCR was sampled from a man over 45 with acute or convalescent COVID-19. The CDR3 loop is CASGLYGGLRNEQFF. The CDR3 DNA reads TGTGCTAGTGGTTTGTACGGGGGACTGCGCAATGAGCAGTTCTTC.